The TCR beta chain under discussion was sequenced for a study of graft-versus-host responses after intestinal transplantation. About the research overall: Uniformly, recipients were administered anti-thymocyte globulin induction with subsequent tacrolimus and steroids for roughly three years.

Study conclusions and caveats: Early after transplant, HvG clones declined as circulating GvH clones peaked. Recipient-marrow GvH clones were detected, some having first appeared in ileum or blood.

As for this clone: Its target is unknown.

The CDR3 contains 14 residues. Looked up from germline, CDR1 is SQVTM and CDR2 is ANQGSEA. Trimming removed 4 bases at V and 2 bases at J, with 12 bases between. Measured with immunoSEQ multiplex PCR; TCRdb has only the in-frame clones, and not every one. The profile shows around 97,000 clones, 75% to 95% of them singletons. Source: unstimulated CD8+ T cells sorted from spleen or lymph node cells, taken before intestinal transplant. The chain combines TRBV29-1 with TRBJ2-1; a weak D match, TRBD2 (5 bases). The TCR comes from a human donor who received an intestinal transplant. CDR3 protein: CSVASFGTYNEQFF. DNA of the CDR3: TGCAGCGTTGCATCCTTCGGGACCTACAATGAGCAGTTCTTC.